Shown below are 13 T cell receptor beta chains from a single sample sequenced in a study of T and B cells in COVID-19 patients. TRB was amplified from about 260-540 ng of blood genomic DNA. TRB rearrangements were amplified by multiplex PCR with BIOMED2 TRB-A/B primers. TCRdb recomputed calls from the multiplex PCR reads with MiXCR, one row per CDR3 protein. The sample includes roughly 15,000 distinct CDR3 sequences, about 30% seen only once; the top ten take 1% to 1.5%. The sample was blood. All receptors come from a human donor who had recovered from COVID-19.

This clonotype came up a few times. This chain joins TRBV6-2 or TRBV6-3 and TRBJ2-7; D not certain. The CDR3 is made up of 11 amino acids. Per the germline V gene, CDR1 is MNHEY and CDR2 is SVGEGT. Deletions cut 3 bases from V and 6 bases from J, with 6 bases between. In DNA, the CDR3 is TGTGCCAGCAGTTATTTATCCGAGCAGTACTTC. Amino acids: CASSYLSEQYF.

The rearrangement joins TRBV30 to TRBJ2-1, with D perhaps being TRBD1 or TRBD2 (6 bases each). The CDR3 contains 17 residues. Germline V gene sequence: CDR1 GTSNPN, CDR2 SVGIG (reference sequence). Trimming took 0 bases from V and 3 from J, leaving 18 bases between them. The CDR3: CAWSVLAPGDLYNEQFF. The CDR3 coding sequence is TGTGCCTGGAGTGTACTAGCCCCAGGGGATCTCTACAATGAGCAGTTCTTC.

The gene calls are TRBV5-1 and TRBJ2-6, with TRBD2 as a possible D gene (7 bases). Germline-derived CDR1 and CDR2 are SGHRS and YFSETQ. This CDR3 comprises 18 residues. Trimming removed 2 bases at V and 2 bases at J, with 17 bases between. The CDR3 region has the DNA TGCGCCAGCAGCTTCCCGCCCGGGGGGCTCCCTGGGGCCAACGTCCTGACTTTC. This sequence encodes CASSFPPGGLPGANVLTF.

The genes are TRBV20-1 and TRBJ1-5, with D possibly matching TRBD1 (5 bases). Germline V CDR1 and CDR2: DFQATT, SNEGSKA (reference sequence). The CDR3 has 14 residues. The V and J ends lost 6 bases and 1 base respectively, with 13 bases between them. The CDR3 sequence: CSARRGESNQPQHF. The DNA of the CDR3 is TGCAGTGCCCGTCGAGGGGAGAGCAATCAGCCCCAGCATTTT.

The chain uses TRBV5-5 and TRBJ1-1; 9 nucleotides match TRBD1. Germline V CDR1 and CDR2: SGHKS, YYEKEE (reference sequence). This CDR3 region has 14 residues. V shed 4 bases and J 4 bases; nucleotides not matched to a gene: 5. The CDR3 here is CASSLQTGGTEAFF. The CDR3 DNA reads TGTGCCAGCAGCCTCCAGACAGGGGGCACTGAAGCTTTCTTT.

This chain joins TRBV7-2 and TRBJ1-5; D possibly corresponds to TRBD1 (6 bases). This CDR3 is 14 amino acids long. The ends were cut back, 1 base at V and 7 bases at J, with 11 bases in the middle. Germline V gene lookup returns CDR1 SGHTA and CDR2 FQGNSA. The CDR3 nucleotides read TGTGCCAGCAGCTTAGTACAGGGAGGACAGCCCCAGCATTTT. It encodes CASSLVQGGQPQHF.

The CDR3 is CASSSEGQNTEAFF. In DNA form, the CDR3 reads TGTGCCAGCAGCTCCGAGGGCCAGAACACTGAAGCTTTCTTT. The rearrangement links TRBV5-4 to TRBJ1-1; D remains ambiguous. V lost 3 bases to trimming and J lost 1 base, with 10 bases between them. Germline V gene data show CDR1 as SGHNT and CDR2 as YYREEE (reference sequence). The CDR3 has 14 amino acids.

The chain recombines TRBV20-1 with TRBJ2-2, with TRBD2 matching over 7 bases. Germline loops: CDR1 DFQATT, CDR2 SNEGSKA (reference sequence). V trimming: 6 bases; J trimming: 2 bases; junction bases outside the gene matches: 6. This CDR3 has 14 residues. Here the CDR3 reads CSARPSGNTGELFF. In nucleotides, the CDR3 is TGCAGTGCCAGACCTAGCGGAAACACCGGGGAGCTGTTTTTT.

This clonotype has only a few counts. J is TRBJ2-7 and V is TRBV5-4, with 7 bases matching TRBD2. The J segment lost 5 bases and the V segment lost 2 bases, leaving 10 bases of the junction unmatched. The CDR3 contains 15 residues. Germline CDR1 is SGHNT and CDR2 is YYREEE (reference sequence). The CDR3 spells CASSFRGRVYHEQYF. DNA of the CDR3: TGTGCCAGCAGCTTCCGAGGGAGGGTGTATCACGAGCAGTACTTC.

This clonotype is labeled medium-sized. The V call is TRBV15, the J call TRBJ2-3; D ambiguous. V lost 1 base, J lost 2 bases, and 10 bases lay in between. This CDR3 has 15 residues. The germline CDR1 and CDR2 sequences are LNHNV and YYDKDF (reference sequence). For the CDR3, the DNA is TGTGCCACCAGCAGAGCTCAGAGGAACACAGATACGCAGTATTTT. It translates to CATSRAQRNTDTQYF.

The CDR3 is CASTRPSPDGYTF. The DNA for the CDR3 is TGTGCCAGCACCAGGCCATCCCCTGATGGCTACACCTTC. The chain recombines TRBV6-5 with TRBJ1-2; D unclear. The V end lost 7 bases, the J end lost 6 bases, and 15 bases lay between the germline ends. The germline V gene has CDR1 MNHEY and CDR2 SVGAGI. The CDR3 contains 13 residues.

The chain is built from TRBV5-4 and TRBJ2-2; 8 positions agree with TRBD2. In germline, CDR1 is SGHNT, CDR2 YYREEE (reference sequence). The CDR3 contains 15 residues. Unmatched junction bases numbered 7, after V lost 4 bases and J lost 5 bases. In DNA, the CDR3 is TGTGCCAGCAGCCCGAGCGGGGGCTGGACCGGGGAGCTGTTTTTT. Amino acid sequence: CASSPSGGWTGELFF.

This clonotype has more than one count but fewer than ten. CDR3 sequence: CAWGTGGDYGYTF. As DNA, the CDR3 is TGTGCCTGGGGGACAGGGGGGGACTATGGCTACACCTTC. This chain joins TRBV30 and TRBJ1-2; 11 positions agree with TRBD1. Germline lookup yields CDR1 GTSNPN and CDR2 SVGIG (reference sequence). CDR3 length: 13 residues. The ends lost 5 bases at V and 3 bases at J; junction bases unmatched: 2. Full variable domain (outside the CDR3, taken from reference TRBV30 and TRBJ1-2): SQTIHQWPATLVQPVGSPLSLECTVEGTSNPNLYWYRQAAGRGLQLLFYSVGIGQISSEVPQNLSASRPQDRQFILSSKKLLLSDSGFYLCAWGTGGDYGYTFGSGTRLTVV.